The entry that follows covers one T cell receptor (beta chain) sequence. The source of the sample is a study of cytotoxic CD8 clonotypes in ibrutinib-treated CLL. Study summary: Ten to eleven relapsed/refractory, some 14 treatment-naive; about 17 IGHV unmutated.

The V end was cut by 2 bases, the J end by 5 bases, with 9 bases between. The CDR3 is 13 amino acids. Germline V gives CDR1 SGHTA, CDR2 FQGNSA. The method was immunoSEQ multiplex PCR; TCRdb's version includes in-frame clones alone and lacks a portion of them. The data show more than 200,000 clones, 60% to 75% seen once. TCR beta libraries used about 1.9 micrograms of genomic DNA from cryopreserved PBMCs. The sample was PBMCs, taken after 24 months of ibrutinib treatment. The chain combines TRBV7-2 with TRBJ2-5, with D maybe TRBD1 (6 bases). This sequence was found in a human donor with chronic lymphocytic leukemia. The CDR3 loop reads CASSLQRGETQYF. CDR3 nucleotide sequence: TGTGCCAGCAGCTTACAGAGGGGGGAGACCCAGTACTTC. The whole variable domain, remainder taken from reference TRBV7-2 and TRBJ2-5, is GAGVSQSPSNKVTEKGKDVELRCDPISGHTALYWYRQSLGQGLEFLIYFQGNSAPDKSGLPSDRFSAERTGGSVSTLTIQRTQQEDSAVYLCASSLQRGETQYFGPGTRLLVL.